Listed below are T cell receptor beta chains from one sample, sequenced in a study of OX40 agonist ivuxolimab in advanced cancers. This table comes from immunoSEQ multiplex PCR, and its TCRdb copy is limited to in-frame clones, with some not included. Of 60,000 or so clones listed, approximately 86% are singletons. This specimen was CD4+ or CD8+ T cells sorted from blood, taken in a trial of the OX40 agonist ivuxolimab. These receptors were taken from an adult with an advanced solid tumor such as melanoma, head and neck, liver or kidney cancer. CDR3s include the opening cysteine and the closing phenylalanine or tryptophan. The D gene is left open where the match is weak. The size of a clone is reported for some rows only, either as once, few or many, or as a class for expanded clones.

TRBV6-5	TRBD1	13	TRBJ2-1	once	TGTGCCAGCAGCTTGACAGGGAACAATGAGCAGTTCTTC	CASSLTGNNEQFF
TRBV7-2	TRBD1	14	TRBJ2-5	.	TGTGCCAGCAGCCCCGGACAGGGGCAAGAGACCCAGTACTTC	CASSPGQGQETQYF
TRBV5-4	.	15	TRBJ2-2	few	TGTGCCAGCAGCTTTCAGGGGATGGGCACCGGGGAGCTGTTTTTT	CASSFQGMGTGELFF
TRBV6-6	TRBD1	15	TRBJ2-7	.	TGTGCCAGCAGCTCCGGGACAGGGCTCAACTACGAGCAGTACTTC	CASSSGTGLNYEQYF
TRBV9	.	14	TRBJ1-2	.	TGTGCCAGCAGCGTAGCTTCAGCAGACTATGGCTACACCTTC	CASSVASADYGYTF
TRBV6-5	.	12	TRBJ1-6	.	TGTGCCAGCGGTCCGGTTTATTCACCCCTCCACTTT	CASGPVYSPLHF
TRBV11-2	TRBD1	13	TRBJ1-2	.	TGTGCCAGCAGCCTAGACAGGGCGGCCGGCTACACCTTC	CASSLDRAAGYTF
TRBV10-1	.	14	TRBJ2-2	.	TGCGCCAGCAGTGAGTCCGTAGCCGCCGGGGAGCTGTTTTTT	CASSESVAAGELFF
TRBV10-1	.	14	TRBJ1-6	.	TGCGCCAGCAGTTTGTCCGGGGATAATTCACCCCTCCACTTT	CASSLSGDNSPLHF
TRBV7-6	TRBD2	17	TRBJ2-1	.	TGTGCCAGCAGCTTAGCGCCCCCCGGGAGGTTGTCCGATGAGCAGTTCTTC	CASSLAPPGRLSDEQFF
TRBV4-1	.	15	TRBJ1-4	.	TGCGCCAGCAGCAAGGCATACATCTCTAATGAAAAACTGTTTTTT	CASSKAYISNEKLFF
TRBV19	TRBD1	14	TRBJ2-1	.	TGTGCCAGTAGAAGGGACAGGGGGCCTATTGAGCAGTTCTTC	CASRRDRGPIEQFF
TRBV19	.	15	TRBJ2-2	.	TGTGCCAGTAGTAAAAGGAGGGGCGACACCGGGGAGCTGTTTTTT	CASSKRRGDTGELFF
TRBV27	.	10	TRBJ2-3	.	TGTGCCAGCGGGACAGATACGCAGTATTTT	CASGTDTQYF
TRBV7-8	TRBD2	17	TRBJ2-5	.	TGTGCCAGCAGCTTAAGGCAGCTAGCGGGAGTTCGAGAGACCCAGTACTTC	CASSLRQLAGVRETQYF
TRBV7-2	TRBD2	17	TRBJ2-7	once	TGTGCCAGCAGTCTAGGATTCCTAGCGGGAGGGTACTACGAGCAGTACTTC	CASSLGFLAGGYYEQYF
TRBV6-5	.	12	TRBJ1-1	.	TGTGCCAGCAGGACAGCTTTCACTGAAGCTTTCTTT	CASRTAFTEAFF
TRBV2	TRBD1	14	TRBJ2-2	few	TGTGCCAGCAGGAGGGGGACAGATACCGGGGAGCTGTTTTTT	CASRRGTDTGELFF
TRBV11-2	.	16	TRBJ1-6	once	TGTGCCAGCAGCCGGGCCTCGGGAACCTATAATTCACCCCTCCACTTT	CASSRASGTYNSPLHF
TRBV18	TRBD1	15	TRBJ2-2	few	TGTGCCAGCTCACCCCCCCGGACAGGGCCCGGGGAGCTGTTTTTT	CASSPPRTGPGELFF
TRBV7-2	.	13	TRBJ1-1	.	TGTGCCAGCAGCTTAGCACAGCACACTGAAGCTTTCTTT	CASSLAQHTEAFF
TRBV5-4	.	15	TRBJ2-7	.	TGTGCCAGCAGCAAGGATGGGGGGGGGCCCTACGAGCAGTACTTC	CASSKDGGGPYEQYF
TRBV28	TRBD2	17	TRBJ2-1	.	TGTGCCAGCAGTCCGGGACTAGCGGGACCTCACGAGGATGAGCAGTTCTTC	CASSPGLAGPHEDEQFF
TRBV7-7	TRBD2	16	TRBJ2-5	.	TGTGCCAGCAGCTTCGGACTAGCGGGAGCCCAAGAGACCCAGTACTTC	CASSFGLAGAQETQYF
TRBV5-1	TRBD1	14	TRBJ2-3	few	TGCGCCAGCAGCCTTCTGGACAGGTCAGATACGCAGTATTTT	CASSLLDRSDTQYF
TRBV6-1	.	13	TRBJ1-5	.	TGTGCCAGCAGTCCTTTACCCCGGAGCCCCCAGCATTTT	CASSPLPRSPQHF